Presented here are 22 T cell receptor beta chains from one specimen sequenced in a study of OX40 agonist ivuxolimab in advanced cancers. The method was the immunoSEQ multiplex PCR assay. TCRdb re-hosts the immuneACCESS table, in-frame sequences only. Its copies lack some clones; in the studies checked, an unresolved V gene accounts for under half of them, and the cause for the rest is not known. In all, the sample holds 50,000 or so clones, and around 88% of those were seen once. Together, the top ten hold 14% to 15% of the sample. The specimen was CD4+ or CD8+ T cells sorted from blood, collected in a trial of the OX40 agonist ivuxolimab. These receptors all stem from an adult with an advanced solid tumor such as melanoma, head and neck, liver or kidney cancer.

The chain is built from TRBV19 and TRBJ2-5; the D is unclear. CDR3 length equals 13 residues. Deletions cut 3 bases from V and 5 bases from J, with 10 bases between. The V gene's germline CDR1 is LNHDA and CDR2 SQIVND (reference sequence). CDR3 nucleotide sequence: TGTGCCAGTAGTATTGTAGTCTCGGAGACCCAGTACTTC. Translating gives CASSIVVSETQYF.

CDR3 in amino acids: CASRKTRSRGYNEKLFF. CDR3 sequence (DNA): TGTGCCAGCAGGAAAACCCGATCGCGCGGATATAATGAAAAACTGTTTTTT. V usage is TRBV28 and J usage is TRBJ1-4; D not resolved. The CDR3 is 17 amino acids. Trimming removed 6 bases at V and 4 bases at J, with 21 bases between. Germline assignment: CDR1 MDHEN and CDR2 SYDVKM.

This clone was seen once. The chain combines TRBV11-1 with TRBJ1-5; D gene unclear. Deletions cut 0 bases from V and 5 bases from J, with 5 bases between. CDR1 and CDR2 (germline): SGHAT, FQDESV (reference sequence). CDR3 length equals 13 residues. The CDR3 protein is CASSLAHDQPQHF. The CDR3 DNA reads TGTGCCAGCAGCTTAGCCCACGATCAGCCCCAGCATTTT.

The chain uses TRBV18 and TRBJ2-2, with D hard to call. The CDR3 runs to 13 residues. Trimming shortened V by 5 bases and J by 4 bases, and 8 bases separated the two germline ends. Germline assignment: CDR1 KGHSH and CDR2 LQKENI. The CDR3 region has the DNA TGTGCCAGCTCATTTGCGGCCACCGGGGAGCTGTTTTTT. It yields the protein CASSFAATGELFF.

The CDR3 DNA is TGTGCCAGCAGGCGGGAACGGTTCGACGAGCAGTACTTC. As protein: CASRRERFDEQYF. V gene TRBV11-2 combines with J gene TRBJ2-7; D is perhaps TRBD2 (6 bases). V dropped 6 bases and J dropped 5 bases, with 14 bases sitting between them. The CDR3 has 13 amino acids. In germline, CDR1 is SGHAT, CDR2 FQNNGV.

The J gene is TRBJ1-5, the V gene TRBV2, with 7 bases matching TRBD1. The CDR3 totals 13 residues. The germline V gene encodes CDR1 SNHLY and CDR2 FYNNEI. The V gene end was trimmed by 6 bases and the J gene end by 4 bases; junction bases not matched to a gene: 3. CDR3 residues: CASRTGFNQPQHF. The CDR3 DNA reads TGTGCCAGCAGGACAGGGTTTAATCAGCCCCAGCATTTT.

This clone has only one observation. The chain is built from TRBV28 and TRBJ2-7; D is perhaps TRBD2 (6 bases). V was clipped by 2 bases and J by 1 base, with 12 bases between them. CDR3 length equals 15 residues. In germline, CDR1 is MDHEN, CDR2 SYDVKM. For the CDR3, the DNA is TGTGCCAGCAGTTTAACGGGAGTGGGGTCCTACGAGCAGTACTTC. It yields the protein CASSLTGVGSYEQYF. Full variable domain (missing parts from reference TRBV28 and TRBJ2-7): DVKVTQSSRYLVKRTGEKVFLECVQDMDHENMFWYRQDPGLGLRLIYFSYDVKMKEKGDIPEGYSVSREKKERFSLILESASTNQTSMYLCASSLTGVGSYEQYFGPGTRLTVT.

The CDR3 region is CASSRGGSVLTADTQYF. In DNA form, the CDR3 reads TGTGCCAGTAGTCGGGGGGGATCCGTACTAACTGCAGATACGCAGTATTTT. V and J are TRBV19 and TRBJ2-3; 8 nucleotides align to TRBD2. CDR1 is LNHDA and CDR2 is SQIVND in the germline V gene (reference sequence). Trimming at V came to 5 bases and at J to 4 bases, leaving 14 bases not matched to a gene. CDR3 length: 17 residues.

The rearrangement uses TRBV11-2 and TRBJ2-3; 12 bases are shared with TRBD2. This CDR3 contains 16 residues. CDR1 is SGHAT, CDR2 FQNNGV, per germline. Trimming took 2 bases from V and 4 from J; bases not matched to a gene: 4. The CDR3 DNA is TGTGCCAGCAGCTTAACTAGCGGGAGGCGTTCAGATACGCAGTATTTT. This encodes CASSLTSGRRSDTQYF.

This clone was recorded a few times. The CDR3 here is CASSINTYTEAFF. The CDR3 DNA follows: TGTGCCAGCAGCATCAACACCTACACTGAAGCTTTCTTT. The chain has TRBV7-2 and TRBJ1-1; D is undetermined. There are 13 residues in the CDR3. With 5 bases removed from V and 3 bases from J, the gap between germline ends came to 10 bases. Germline CDR1 reads SGHTA; CDR2 reads FQGNSA.

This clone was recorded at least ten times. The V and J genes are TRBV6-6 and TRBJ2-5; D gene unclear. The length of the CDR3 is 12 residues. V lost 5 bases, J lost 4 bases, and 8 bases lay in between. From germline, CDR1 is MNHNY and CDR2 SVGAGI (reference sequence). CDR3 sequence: CASSADGETQYF. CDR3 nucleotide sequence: TGTGCCAGCAGTGCGGATGGAGAGACCCAGTACTTC.

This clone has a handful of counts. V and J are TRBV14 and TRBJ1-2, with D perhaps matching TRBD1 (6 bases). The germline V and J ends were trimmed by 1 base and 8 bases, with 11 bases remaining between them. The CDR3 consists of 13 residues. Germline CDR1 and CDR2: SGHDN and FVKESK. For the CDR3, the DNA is TGTGCCAGCAGCCAAGCACGGGGGCAGGGCTACACCTTC. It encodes CASSQARGQGYTF.

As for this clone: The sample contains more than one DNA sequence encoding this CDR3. The CDR3 bases are TGTGCCAGTAGCACACCCTCACCGAGAGAAGCCTGGGGACAGGGGGATATTTATGGCTACACCTTC. It encodes CASSTPSPREAWGQGDIYGYTF. The gene calls are TRBV21-1 and TRBJ1-2; the DNA was not compared with TRBD1, the D call given in the table. TRBV21-1 is listed as a pseudogene. The CDR3 sequence is 22 residues long.

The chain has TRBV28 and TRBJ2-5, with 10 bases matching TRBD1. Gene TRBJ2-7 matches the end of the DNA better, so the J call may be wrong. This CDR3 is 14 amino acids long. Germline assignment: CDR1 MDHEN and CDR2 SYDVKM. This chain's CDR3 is CASDDRGLSYEQYF. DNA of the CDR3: TGTGCCTCGGACGACAGGGGGCTCTCCTACGAGCAGTACTTC.

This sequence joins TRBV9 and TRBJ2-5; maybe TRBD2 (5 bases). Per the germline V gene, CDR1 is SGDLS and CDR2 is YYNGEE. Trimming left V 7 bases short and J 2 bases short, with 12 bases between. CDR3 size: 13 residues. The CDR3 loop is CASGVSGQETQYF. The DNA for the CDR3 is TGTGCCAGCGGGGTTTCGGGGCAAGAGACCCAGTACTTC.

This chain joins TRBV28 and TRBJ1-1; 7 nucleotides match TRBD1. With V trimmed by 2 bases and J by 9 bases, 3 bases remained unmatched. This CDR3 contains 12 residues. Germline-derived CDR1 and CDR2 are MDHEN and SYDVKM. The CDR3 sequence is CASSLGGQKAFF. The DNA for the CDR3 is TGTGCCAGCAGTTTAGGGGGACAGAAAGCTTTCTTT.

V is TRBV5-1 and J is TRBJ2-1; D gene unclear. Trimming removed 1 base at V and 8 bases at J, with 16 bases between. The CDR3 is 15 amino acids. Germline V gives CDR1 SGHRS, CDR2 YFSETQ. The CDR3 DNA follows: TGCGCCAGCAGCTTGACGGGCCCGACAAGGGATGAGCAGTTCTTC. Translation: CASSLTGPTRDEQFF.

CDR3 protein: CATSRVRSGGGQPQHF. As DNA, the CDR3 is TGTGCCACCAGCAGAGTGAGGAGTGGAGGCGGACAGCCCCAGCATTTT. J is TRBJ1-5 and V is TRBV15; D remains unclear. This CDR3 contains 16 residues. Trimming removed 1 base at V and 7 bases at J, with 17 bases between. Germline values: CDR1 LNHNV, CDR2 YYDKDF (reference sequence).

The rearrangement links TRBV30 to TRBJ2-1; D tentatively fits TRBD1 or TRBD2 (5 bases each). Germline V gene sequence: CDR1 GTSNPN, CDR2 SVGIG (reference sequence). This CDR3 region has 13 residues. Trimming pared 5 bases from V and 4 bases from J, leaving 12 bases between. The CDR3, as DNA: TGTGCCTGGGGGACGGCGTGGTACAATGAGCAGTTCTTC. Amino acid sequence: CAWGTAWYNEQFF.

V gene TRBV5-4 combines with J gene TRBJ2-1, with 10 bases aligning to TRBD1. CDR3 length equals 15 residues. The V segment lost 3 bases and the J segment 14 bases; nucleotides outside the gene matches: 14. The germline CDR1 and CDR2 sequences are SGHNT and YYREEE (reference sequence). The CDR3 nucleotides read TGTGCCAGCAGCTCCGACACCGGACAGGGGGTAAGAGAGTTCTTC. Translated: CASSSDTGQGVREFF.

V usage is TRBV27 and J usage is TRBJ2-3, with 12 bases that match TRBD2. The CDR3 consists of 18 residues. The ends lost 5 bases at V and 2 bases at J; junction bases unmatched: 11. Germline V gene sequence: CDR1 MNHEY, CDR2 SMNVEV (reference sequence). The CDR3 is CASSPLTSGSRPTDTQYF. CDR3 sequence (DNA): TGTGCCAGCAGTCCCCTGACTAGCGGGAGCAGGCCCACAGATACGCAGTATTTT.

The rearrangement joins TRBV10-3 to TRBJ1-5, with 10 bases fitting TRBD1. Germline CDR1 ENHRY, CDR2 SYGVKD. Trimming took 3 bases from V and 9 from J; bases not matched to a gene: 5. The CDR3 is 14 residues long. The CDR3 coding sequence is TGTGCCATCAGTGATGGGACAGGGGAGCTGCCCCAGCATTTT. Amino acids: CAISDGTGELPQHF.